This T cell receptor beta chain comes out of a study of T cell responses to AZD1222 COVID-19 vaccine. Sequencing was performed with immunoSEQ multiplex PCR; in TCRdb, only in-frame clones are kept and a portion is missing. There are some 140,000 clones in the sample; 93% occur only once, and approximately 3.1% lies in the top ten. The CDR3 totals 13 residues. V lost 2 bases and J lost 0, with 4 bases in between. This chain links TRBV12-3 or TRBV12-4 with TRBJ1-2; D not resolved. The sequence was collected from an adult in good health. The sequenced sample was peripheral blood, obtained on day 0 of AZD1222 vaccination. CDR3 nucleotides: TGTGCCAGCAGTTTATTTTCTAACTATGGCTACACCTTC. This sequence encodes CASSLFSNYGYTF.